This is a list of T cell receptor beta chains from one sample in a study of post-analysis software for immune sequencing data. TCRdb passed the PCR reads through MiXCR, listing each CDR3 protein once. This repertoire shows hundreds of thousands of distinct CDR3 sequences, 25% to 30% found once; its top ten account for more than 0.45%. Sample: blood. The receptors were sampled from a girl under 18 with multiple sclerosis. The CDR3 runs from the conserved cysteine through the conserved F or W. A D gene is named only where the DNA matches it firmly. The listing skips clone size in some rows; elsewhere it reads once, few, many or a size class.

clone size,J gene,D gene,V gene,CDR3 length,CDR3 protein,CDR3 DNA
NA,TRBJ1-2,NA,TRBV15,14,CATSRDRGGYGYTF,TGTGCCACCAGCAGAGACCGGGGGGGCTATGGCTACACCTTC
few,TRBJ2-3,NA,TRBV10-2,17,CASSAESGQPPTDTQYF,TGCGCCAGCAGTGCAGAGTCAGGCCAACCCCCCACAGATACGCAGTATTTT
few,TRBJ2-7,NA,TRBV28,16,CASSLGGGAVSYEQYF,TGTGCCAGCAGTTTAGGGGGGGGCGCAGTATCCTACGAGCAGTACTTC
NA,TRBJ2-1,TRBD2,TRBV6-6,15,CASSPAGDRRGEQFF,TGTGCCAGCAGTCCAGCGGGGGACCGACGGGGTGAGCAGTTCTTC
few,TRBJ1-6,NA,TRBV20-1,14,CSARFAVYNSPLHF,TGCAGTGCTAGATTTGCTGTCTATAATTCACCCCTCCACTTT
few,TRBJ2-3,NA,TRBV7-2,17,CASSSHPAGTSTDTQYF,TGTGCCAGCAGCTCCCACCCAGCGGGCACTAGCACAGATACGCAGTATTTT
NA,TRBJ2-6,NA,TRBV29-1,14,CSVEERTGANVLIF,TGCAGCGTTGAAGAGCGAACCGGGGCCAACGTCCTGATTTTC
NA,TRBJ2-5,TRBD2,TRBV6-2/TRBV6-3,16,CASSYSLLARSETQYF,TGTGCCAGCAGTTACAGCCTACTAGCGCGGTCAGAGACCCAGTACTTC
NA,TRBJ2-6,NA,TRBV3-1,20,CASSRLPVEGLASGANVLTF,TGTGCCAGCAGCCGCTTGCCTGTGGAGGGGTTGGCCTCTGGGGCCAACGTCCTGACTTTC
few,TRBJ1-2,TRBD1,TRBV5-1,15,CASSRDVTGGYGYTF,TGCGCCAGCAGCCGGGACGTGACAGGGGGCTATGGCTACACCTTC
few,TRBJ2-7,NA,TRBV11-2,16,CASSLDRVGGGYEQYF,TGTGCCAGCAGCTTAGATCGGGTAGGGGGAGGCTACGAGCAGTACTTC
few,TRBJ1-1,NA,TRBV6-5,16,CASSYSPGTRGTEAFF,TGTGCCAGCAGTTACTCCCCCGGGACGAGGGGAACTGAAGCTTTCTTT
NA,TRBJ2-1,NA,TRBV29-1,11,CSGWSINEQFF,TGCAGCGGTTGGAGCATCAATGAGCAGTTCTTC
few,TRBJ1-2,NA,TRBV7-9,13,CASSLAAGEGYTF,TGTGCCAGCAGCTTAGCGGCGGGGGAGGGCTACACCTTC
NA,TRBJ2-3,NA,TRBV7-9,13,CASSDRRADTRYF,TGTGCCAGCAGCGACCGCAGGGCAGATACGCGGTATTTT
few,TRBJ2-1,TRBD2,TRBV2,15,CASSKTSGGTNEQFF,TGTGCCAGCAGTAAGACTAGCGGGGGGACCAATGAGCAGTTCTTC